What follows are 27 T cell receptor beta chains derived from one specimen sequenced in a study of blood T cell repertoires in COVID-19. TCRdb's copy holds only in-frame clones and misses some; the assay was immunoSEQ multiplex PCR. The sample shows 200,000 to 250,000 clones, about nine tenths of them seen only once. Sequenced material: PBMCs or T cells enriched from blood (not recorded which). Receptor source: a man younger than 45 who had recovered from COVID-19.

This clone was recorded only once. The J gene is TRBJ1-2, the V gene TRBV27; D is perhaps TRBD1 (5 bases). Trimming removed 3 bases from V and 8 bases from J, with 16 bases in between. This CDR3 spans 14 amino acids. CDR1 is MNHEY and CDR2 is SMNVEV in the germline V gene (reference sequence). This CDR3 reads CASSFRTTGGGYTF. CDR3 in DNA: TGTGCCAGCAGTTTCCGAACCACAGGAGGGGGCTACACCTTC.

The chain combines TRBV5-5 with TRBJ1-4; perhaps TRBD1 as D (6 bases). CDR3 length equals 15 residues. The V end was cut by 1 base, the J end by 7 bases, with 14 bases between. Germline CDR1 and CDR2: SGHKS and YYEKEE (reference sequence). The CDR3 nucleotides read TGTGCCAGCAGCTTGACGGGGGGCTCAGGTGAAAAACTGTTTTTT. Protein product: CASSLTGGSGEKLFF. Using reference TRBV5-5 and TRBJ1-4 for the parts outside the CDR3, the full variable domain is DAGVTQSPTHLIKTRGQQVTLRCSPISGHKSVSWYQQVLGQGPQFIFQYYEKEERGRGNFPDRFSARQFPNYSSELNVNALLLGDSALYLCASSLTGGSGEKLFFGSGTQLSVL.

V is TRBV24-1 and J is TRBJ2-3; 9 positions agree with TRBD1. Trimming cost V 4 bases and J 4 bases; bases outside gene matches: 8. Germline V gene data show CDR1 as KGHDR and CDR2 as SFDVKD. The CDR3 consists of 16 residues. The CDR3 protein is CATSDPTGGGADTQYF. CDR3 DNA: TGTGCCACCAGTGACCCTACAGGGGGCGGTGCAGATACGCAGTATTTT.

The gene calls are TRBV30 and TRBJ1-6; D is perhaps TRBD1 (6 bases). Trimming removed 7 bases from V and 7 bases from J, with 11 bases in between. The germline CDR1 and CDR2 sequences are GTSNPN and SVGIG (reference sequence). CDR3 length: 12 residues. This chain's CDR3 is CAYGQQNSPLHF. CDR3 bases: TGTGCCTACGGACAGCAAAATTCACCCCTCCACTTT.

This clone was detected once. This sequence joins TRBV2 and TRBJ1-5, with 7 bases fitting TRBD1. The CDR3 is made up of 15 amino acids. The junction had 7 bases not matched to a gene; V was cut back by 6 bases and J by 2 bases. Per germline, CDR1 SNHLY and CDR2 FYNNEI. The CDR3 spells CASRPRGLGNQPQHF. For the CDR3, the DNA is TGTGCCAGCAGACCCAGGGGGTTGGGCAATCAGCCCCAGCATTTT.

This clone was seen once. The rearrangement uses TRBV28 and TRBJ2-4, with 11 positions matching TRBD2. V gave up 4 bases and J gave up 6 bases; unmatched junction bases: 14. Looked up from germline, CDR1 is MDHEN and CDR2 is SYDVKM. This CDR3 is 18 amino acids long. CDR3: CASSSGSASGRLGNIQYF. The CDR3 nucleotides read TGTGCCAGCAGTTCCGGATCCGCTAGCGGGAGGCTGGGAAACATTCAGTACTTC.

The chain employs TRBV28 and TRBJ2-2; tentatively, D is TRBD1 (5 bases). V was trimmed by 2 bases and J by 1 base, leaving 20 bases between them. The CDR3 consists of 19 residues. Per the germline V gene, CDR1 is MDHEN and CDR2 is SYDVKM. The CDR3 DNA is TGTGCCAGCAGTTTACGCAGAAAGCGCGTACAGGAGAACACCGGGGAGCTGTTTTTT. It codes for CASSLRRKRVQENTGELFF.

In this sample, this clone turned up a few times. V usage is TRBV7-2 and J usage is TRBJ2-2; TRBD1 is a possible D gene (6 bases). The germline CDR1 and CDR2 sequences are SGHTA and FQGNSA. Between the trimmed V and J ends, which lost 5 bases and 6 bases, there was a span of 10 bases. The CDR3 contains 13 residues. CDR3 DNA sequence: TGTGCCAGCAGCGAAAACAGGGCCGGGGAGCTGTTTTTT. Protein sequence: CASSENRAGELFF.

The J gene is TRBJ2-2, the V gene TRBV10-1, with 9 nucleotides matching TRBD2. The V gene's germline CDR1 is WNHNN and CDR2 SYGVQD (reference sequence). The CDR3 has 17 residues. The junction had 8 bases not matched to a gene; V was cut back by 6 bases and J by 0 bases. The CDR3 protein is CASSLFRTSANTGELFF. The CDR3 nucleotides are TGCGCCAGCAGCCTGTTCCGGACTAGCGCGAACACCGGGGAGCTGTTTTTT.

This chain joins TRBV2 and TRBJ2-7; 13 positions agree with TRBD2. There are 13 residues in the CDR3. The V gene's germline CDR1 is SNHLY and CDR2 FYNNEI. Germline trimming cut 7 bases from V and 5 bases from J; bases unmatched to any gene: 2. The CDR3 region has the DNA TGTGCCAGCAAACTAGCGGGAGGGAACGAGCAGTACTTC. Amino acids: CASKLAGGNEQYF.

The CDR3 bases are TGCGCCAGCGGGCTAGCATTGAACAATGAGCAGTTCTTC. This sequence encodes CASGLALNNEQFF. V gene TRBV5-1 combines with J gene TRBJ2-1, with TRBD2 as a possible D gene (5 bases). The V end was cut by 7 bases, the J end by 5 bases, with 13 bases between. CDR3 length: 13 amino acids. Germline lookup yields CDR1 SGHRS and CDR2 YFSETQ.

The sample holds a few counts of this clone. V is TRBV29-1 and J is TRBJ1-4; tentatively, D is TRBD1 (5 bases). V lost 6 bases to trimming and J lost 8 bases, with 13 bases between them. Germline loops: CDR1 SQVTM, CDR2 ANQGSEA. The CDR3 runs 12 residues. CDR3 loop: CSVTVSGEKLFF. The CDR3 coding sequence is TGCAGCGTGACAGTGTCTGGGGAAAAACTGTTTTTT.

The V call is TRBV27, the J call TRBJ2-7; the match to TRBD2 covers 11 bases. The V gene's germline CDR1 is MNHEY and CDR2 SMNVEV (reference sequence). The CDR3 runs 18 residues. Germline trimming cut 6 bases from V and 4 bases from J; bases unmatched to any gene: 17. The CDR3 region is CASRVGGGLAGGVYEQYF. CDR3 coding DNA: TGTGCCAGCAGGGTAGGGGGGGGCCTAGCGGGAGGAGTTTACGAGCAGTACTTC.

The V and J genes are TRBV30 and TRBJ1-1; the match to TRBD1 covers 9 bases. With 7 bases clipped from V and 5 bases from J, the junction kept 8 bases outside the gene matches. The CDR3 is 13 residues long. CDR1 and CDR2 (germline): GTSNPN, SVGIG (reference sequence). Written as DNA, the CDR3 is TGTGCCTCCCGGGGACAGGGAAGAACTGAAGCTTTCTTT. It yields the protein CASRGQGRTEAFF.

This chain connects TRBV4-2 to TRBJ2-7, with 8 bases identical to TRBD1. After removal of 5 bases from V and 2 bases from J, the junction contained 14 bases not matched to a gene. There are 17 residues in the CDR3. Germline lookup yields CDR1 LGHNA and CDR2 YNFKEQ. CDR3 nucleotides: TGTGCCAGCAGCAAGGGGCGGACAGGGCGCCAACCCTACGAGCAGTACTTC. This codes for CASSKGRTGRQPYEQYF.

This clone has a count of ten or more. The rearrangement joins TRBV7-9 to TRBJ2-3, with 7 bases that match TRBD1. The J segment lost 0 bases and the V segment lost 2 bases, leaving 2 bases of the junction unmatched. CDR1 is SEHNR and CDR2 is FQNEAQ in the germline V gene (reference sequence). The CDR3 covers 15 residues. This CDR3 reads CASSLNRGSTDTQYF. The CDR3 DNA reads TGTGCCAGCAGCTTAAACAGGGGAAGCACAGATACGCAGTATTTT.

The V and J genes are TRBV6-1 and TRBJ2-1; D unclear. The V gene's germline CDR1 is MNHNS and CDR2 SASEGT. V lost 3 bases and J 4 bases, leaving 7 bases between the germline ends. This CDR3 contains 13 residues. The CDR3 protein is CASSESLYNEQFF. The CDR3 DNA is TGTGCCAGCAGTGAGTCACTATACAATGAGCAGTTCTTC.

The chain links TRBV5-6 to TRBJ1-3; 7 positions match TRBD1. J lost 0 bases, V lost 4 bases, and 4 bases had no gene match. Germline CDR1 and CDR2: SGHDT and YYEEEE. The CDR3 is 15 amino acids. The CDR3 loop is CASSPGTASGNTIYF. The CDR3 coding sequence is TGTGCCAGCAGCCCGGGGACAGCCTCTGGAAACACCATATATTTT.

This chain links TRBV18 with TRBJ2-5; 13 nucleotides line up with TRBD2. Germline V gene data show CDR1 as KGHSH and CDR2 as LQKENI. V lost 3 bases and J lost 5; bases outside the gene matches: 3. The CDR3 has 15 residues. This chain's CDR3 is CASSPSTSGRETQYF. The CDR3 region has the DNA TGTGCCAGCTCACCGTCGACTAGCGGGAGGGAGACCCAGTACTTC.

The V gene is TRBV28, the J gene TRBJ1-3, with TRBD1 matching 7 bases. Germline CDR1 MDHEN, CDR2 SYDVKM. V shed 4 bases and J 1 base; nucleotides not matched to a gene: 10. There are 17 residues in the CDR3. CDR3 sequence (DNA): TGTGCCAGCAGTTCTGAGACAGGGAGTAGTTCTGGAAACACCATATATTTT. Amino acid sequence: CASSSETGSSSGNTIYF. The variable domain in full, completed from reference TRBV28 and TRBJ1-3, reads DVKVTQSSRYLVKRTGEKVFLECVQDMDHENMFWYRQDPGLGLRLIYFSYDVKMKEKGDIPEGYSVSREKKERFSLILESASTNQTSMYLCASSSETGSSSGNTIYFGEGSWLTVV.

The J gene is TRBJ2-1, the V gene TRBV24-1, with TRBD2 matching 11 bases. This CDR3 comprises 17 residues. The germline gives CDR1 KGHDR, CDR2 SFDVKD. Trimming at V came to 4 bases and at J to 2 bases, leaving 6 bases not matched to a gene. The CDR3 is CATSDRPGLAAYNEQFF. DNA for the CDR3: TGTGCCACCAGTGACCGCCCGGGACTAGCGGCCTACAATGAGCAGTTCTTC.

Here the CDR3 DNA reads TGCGCCAGCAGTTTACGGGTCTCCTACGAGCAGTACTTC. It is translated as CASSLRVSYEQYF. The V call is TRBV5-1, the J call TRBJ2-7; D gene ambiguous. Trimming removed 5 bases at V and 0 bases at J, with 9 bases between. The CDR3 is 13 residues long. Germline CDR1 SGHRS, CDR2 YFSETQ.

In nucleotides, the CDR3 is TGTGCCAGCAGTGAAGTGGCAGGGGCCCTTCAGCCCCAGCATTTT. This sequence encodes CASSEVAGALQPQHF. The rearrangement joins TRBV6-1 to TRBJ1-5; maybe TRBD1 (6 bases). V was cut by 1 base and J by 6 bases, with 13 bases left in between. CDR3 size: 15 residues. Germline-derived CDR1 and CDR2 are MNHNS and SASEGT.

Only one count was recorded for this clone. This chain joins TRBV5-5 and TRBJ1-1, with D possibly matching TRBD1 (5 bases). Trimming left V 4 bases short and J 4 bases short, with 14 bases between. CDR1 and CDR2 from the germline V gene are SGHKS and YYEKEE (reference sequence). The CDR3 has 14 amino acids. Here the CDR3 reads CASSRGQGGTEAFF. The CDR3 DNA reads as TGTGCCAGCAGCCGTGGGCAGGGTGGCACTGAAGCTTTCTTT.

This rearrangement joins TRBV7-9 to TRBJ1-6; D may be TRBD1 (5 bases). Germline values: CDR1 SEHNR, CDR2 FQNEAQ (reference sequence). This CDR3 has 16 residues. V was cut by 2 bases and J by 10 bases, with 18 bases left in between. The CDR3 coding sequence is TGTGCCAGCAGCTTATCCCAGGGCCGGGCGGAGTCACCCCTCCACTTT. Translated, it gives CASSLSQGRAESPLHF.

In DNA form, the CDR3 reads TGTGCTAGTGGTTTGGCTAGTTCATTCTCAGATACGCAGTATTTT. Its translation is CASGLASSFSDTQYF. The chain joins TRBV12-5 to TRBJ2-3; D is uncertain. Germline V gene lookup returns CDR1 LGHNT and CDR2 FRNRAP. The CDR3 is made up of 15 amino acids. V lost 1 base, J lost 4 bases, and 12 bases lay in between.

The CDR3 DNA follows: TGTGCCAGCAGCGTAGGGACTAGCCACAATGAGCAGTTCTTC. Translated: CASSVGTSHNEQFF. The V call is TRBV9, the J call TRBJ2-1, with 8 nucleotides matching TRBD2. The CDR3 consists of 14 residues. The junction had 1 base not matched to a gene; V was cut back by 0 bases and J by 5 bases. Germline V gene data show CDR1 as SGDLS and CDR2 as YYNGEE.